Presented here are 5 T cell receptor beta chains from one specimen sequenced in a study of long-term antiretroviral therapy in people with HIV (dated by TCRdb to 2022 to 2024). The immunoSEQ hsTCRB v3.0 assay was used at survey level resolution to sequence the TRB variable region. TCRdb retrieved this table from immuneACCESS and kept in-frame rearrangements only. Not all clones are present; in checked studies, unresolved V genes account for under half, and no reason is known for the remainder. Within this sample are about 22,000 clones, with around 90% of them counted one time only. The top ten constitute about 3.7% of the sample. Sequences were derived from unsorted PBMCs, sampled 2.3 years after starting antiretroviral therapy. The receptor set was obtained from a man aged 55-75 years with HIV.

The chain recombines TRBV9 with TRBJ2-1, with TRBD2 as a possible D gene (5 bases). This CDR3 has 14 residues. Trimming stripped 2 bases from V and 5 bases from J, with 11 bases between. The germline CDR1 and CDR2 sequences are SGDLS and YYNGEE. CDR3 amino acids: CASSVPTTHNEQFF. The CDR3 DNA sequence: TGTGCCAGCAGCGTCCCGACTACGCACAATGAGCAGTTCTTC.

The rearrangement links TRBV5-1 to TRBJ2-3; 11 bases fit TRBD1. Germline CDR1 SGHRS, CDR2 YFSETQ. The trim removed 4 bases at V and 6 bases at J, leaving 7 bases unmatched. The CDR3 runs 15 residues. CDR3: CASSAGQGVFDTQYF. CDR3 nucleotide sequence: TGCGCCAGCAGCGCGGGACAGGGGGTTTTCGATACGCAGTATTTT. Complete variable domain (other parts from reference TRBV5-1 and TRBJ2-3): KAGVTQTPRYLIKTRGQQVTLSCSPISGHRSVSWYQQTPGQGLQFLFEYFSETQRNKGNFPGRFSGRQFSNSRSEMNVSTLELGDSALYLCASSAGQGVFDTQYFGPGTRLTVL.

The genes are TRBV5-1 and TRBJ1-2, with D possibly TRBD1 on 5 matching bases. In germline, CDR1 is SGHRS, CDR2 YFSETQ. CDR3 length: 16 amino acids. V dropped 0 bases and J dropped 4 bases, with 16 bases sitting between them. CDR3 sequence: CASSLEGLGGSYGYTF. The CDR3 DNA reads TGCGCCAGCAGCTTGGAAGGGCTCGGGGGATCCTATGGCTACACCTTC.

Turning to this clone: At one boundary the junction diverges from the germline segment, which might be a read error. The chain uses TRBV5-3 and TRBJ1-5; D is possibly TRBD1 (6 bases). TRBV5-3 is placed among ORFs of uncertain function. CDR3 length equals 15 residues. DNA for the CDR3: TGTGCCAGCAGCTTTACGGCCAGGGGTGGTCAGCCCCAGCATTTT. Translated, it gives CASSFTARGGQPQHF.

The table lists this clone with a count of one. The chain employs TRBV5-5 and TRBJ2-3, with D possibly TRBD1 on 6 matching bases. The V gene's germline CDR1 is SGHKS and CDR2 YYEKEE (reference sequence). With 6 bases removed from V and 3 bases from J, the gap between germline ends came to 23 bases. The length of the CDR3 is 17 residues. For the CDR3, the DNA is TGTGCCAGCATCCAACCAGGGGCTCACCGCTTGACAGATACGCAGTATTTT. It codes for CASIQPGAHRLTDTQYF.